Listed here are 14 T cell receptor beta chains from one sample, sequenced in a study of cytomegalovirus exposure and HLA in healthy donors. With 60 Vbeta and 13 Jbeta primers, the PCR was carried out. Libraries were prepared by immunoSEQ multiplex PCR; TCRdb keeps only in-frame clonotypes and omits some of them. The repertoire consists of about 160,000 clones, with around 85% occurring once and the leading ten covering 4.3%. The sample taken for sequencing was PBMCs. These receptors all come from a man aged 40-50 years in good health and CMV-seronegative.

The chain carries TRBV7-2 and TRBJ1-2; 9 bases match TRBD1. Trimming at V came to 5 bases and at J to 8 bases, leaving 9 bases not matched to a gene. Germline CDR1 and CDR2: SGHTA and FQGNSA. CDR3 length: 14 amino acids. In DNA, the CDR3 is TGTGCCAGCAGCCCGTCGGACAGGGGAGGGGGCTACACCTTC. It translates to CASSPSDRGGGYTF.

The J gene is TRBJ2-7, the V gene TRBV13, with D possibly TRBD1 on 6 matching bases. Trimming removed 0 bases at V and 6 bases at J, with 18 bases between. The germline CDR1 and CDR2 sequences are PRHDT and FYEKMQ (reference sequence). The CDR3 runs 16 residues. The CDR3 here is CASSLGRTGYRREQYF. CDR3 DNA sequence: TGTGCCAGCAGCTTAGGCCGAACAGGGTACCGGCGCGAGCAGTACTTC.

J is TRBJ2-1 and V is TRBV7-8; D might be TRBD2 (7 bases). Deletions cut 1 base from V and 0 bases from J, with 10 bases between. CDR1 and CDR2 from the germline V gene are SGHVS and FQNEAQ. This CDR3 has 16 amino acids. The DNA for the CDR3 is TGTGCCAGCAGCTTAGACGGGGGGCGCTCCTACAATGAGCAGTTCTTC. Amino acids: CASSLDGGRSYNEQFF.

The V and J genes are TRBV7-2 and TRBJ2-5; D is unresolved. The CDR3 covers 11 residues. Germline V lookup: CDR1 SGHTA, CDR2 FQGNSA. V lost 3 bases to trimming and J lost 4 bases, with 3 bases between them. DNA for the CDR3: TGTGCCAGCAGCTTCCGAGAGACCCAGTACTTC. Its translation is CASSFRETQYF.

V usage is TRBV11-2 and J usage is TRBJ2-1, with D perhaps TRBD2 (6 bases). The CDR3 runs to 15 residues. The V end was cut by 4 bases, the J end by 8 bases, with 18 bases between. In germline, CDR1 is SGHAT, CDR2 FQNNGV. CDR3 loop: CASSSRDFPPHEQFF. The CDR3 DNA sequence: TGTGCCAGCAGCTCCCGGGACTTTCCACCCCATGAGCAGTTCTTC.

The chain is built from TRBV6-5 and TRBJ1-1; D unresolved. Germline V gene lookup returns CDR1 MNHEY and CDR2 SVGAGI. This CDR3 contains 15 residues. Trimming shortened V by 2 bases and J by 0 bases, and 10 bases separated the two germline ends. The CDR3 reads CASSYPVGMNTEAFF. In DNA form, the CDR3 reads TGTGCCAGCAGTTACCCGGTCGGGATGAACACTGAAGCTTTCTTT.

This clone was counted once. The chain has TRBV10-3 and TRBJ1-1; 11 bases match TRBD1. Germline values: CDR1 ENHRY, CDR2 SYGVKD. V dropped 11 bases and J dropped 0; count of bases not matched to a gene: 8. This CDR3 spans 15 amino acids. The CDR3 reads CAQNGTGGLNTEAFF. In nucleotides, the CDR3 is TGTGCCCAAAACGGGACAGGGGGGCTGAACACTGAAGCTTTCTTT.

This clone has only a few counts. V is TRBV19 and J is TRBJ1-2; 7 bases map to TRBD1. This CDR3 has 13 residues. After removal of 5 bases from V and 8 bases from J, the junction contained 8 bases not matched to a gene. Per the germline V gene, CDR1 is LNHDA and CDR2 is SQIVND (reference sequence). CDR3 loop: CASSRPWDSGYTF. DNA for the CDR3: TGTGCCAGTAGTCGACCGTGGGACAGCGGCTACACCTTC.

CDR3 nucleotides: TGTGCCAGCAGCTCCGACAGGGGAGCTAACTATGGCTACACCTTC. Translating gives CASSSDRGANYGYTF. This rearrangement joins TRBV28 to TRBJ1-2; 8 positions agree with TRBD1. V lost 6 bases to trimming and J lost 0 bases; unmatched junction nucleotides: 6. Germline V gene lookup returns CDR1 MDHEN and CDR2 SYDVKM. The CDR3 sequence is 15 residues long.

V gene TRBV7-2 combines with J gene TRBJ2-2; TRBD1 matches 8 bases. V was pared by 2 bases and J by 4 bases, with 3 bases of the junction left unmatched. The CDR3 has 15 residues. The V gene's germline CDR1 is SGHTA and CDR2 FQGNSA. The CDR3, as DNA: TGTGCCAGCAGCTTATTAGACAGGGGCACCGGGGAGCTGTTTTTT. Its protein is CASSLLDRGTGELFF.

The chain carries TRBV6-5 and TRBJ1-2; D unclear. Trimming took off 4 bases at V and 2 bases at J, with 17 bases between the two ends. Germline V lookup: CDR1 MNHEY, CDR2 SVGAGI. This CDR3 contains 16 residues. Here the CDR3 reads CASSLTQISLNYGYTF. The CDR3 DNA follows: TGTGCCAGCAGTTTGACACAGATCTCTTTAAACTATGGCTACACCTTC.

V gene TRBV5-1 combines with J gene TRBJ1-2; the D gene is possibly TRBD1 (5 bases). With 4 bases removed from V and 0 bases from J, the gap between germline ends came to 10 bases. Germline V lookup: CDR1 SGHRS, CDR2 YFSETQ. This CDR3 has 14 amino acids. This chain's CDR3 is CASSETDPNYGYTF. The CDR3 coding sequence is TGCGCCAGCAGCGAGACAGACCCTAACTATGGCTACACCTTC.

The chain has TRBV27 and TRBJ1-1; possibly TRBD1 for D (5 bases). Germline CDR1 reads MNHEY; CDR2 reads SMNVEV (reference sequence). Trimming removed 6 bases from V and 6 bases from J, with 14 bases in between. The CDR3 totals 13 residues. The CDR3 region is CASRVRAWAEAFF. The CDR3 DNA follows: TGTGCCAGCAGAGTCAGGGCTTGGGCTGAAGCTTTCTTT.

This clone was counted a few times. The chain employs TRBV7-2 and TRBJ2-7, with 9 bases matching TRBD1. The CDR3 sequence is 15 residues long. J was trimmed by 4 bases and V by 6 bases; bases with no gene match: 10. CDR1 and CDR2 from the germline V gene are SGHTA and FQGNSA. CDR3 sequence (DNA): TGTGCCAGCAGACCAGCGGGGACAGGGCCTTACGAGCAGTACTTC. Translated, it gives CASRPAGTGPYEQYF. Full variable domain (rest looked up from reference TRBV7-2 and TRBJ2-7): GAGVSQSPSNKVTEKGKDVELRCDPISGHTALYWYRQSLGQGLEFLIYFQGNSAPDKSGLPSDRFSAERTGGSVSTLTIQRTQQEDSAVYLCASRPAGTGPYEQYFGPGTRLTVT.